This T cell receptor (beta chain) stems from a study of blood T cells in healthy people across ages. Per sample, extraction of total RNA gave at least 5.5 micrograms in every case. Germline assignment: CDR1 MDHEN and CDR2 SYDVKM. The ends lost 6 bases at V and 9 bases at J; junction bases unmatched: 4. The CDR3 has 13 residues. Findings and limits, study-wide: The study found TCR beta diversity correlated strongly with naive T cell percentage.

A remark on this clonotype: Its matching antigen is unknown.

Using a J-beta primer mix together with a sample-barcoded 5' primer, a second PCR was run for roughly 7 to 12 cycles. Tags on each cDNA molecule came from a template-switch adaptor with 12 random nucleotides. A single record per CDR3 protein comes from TCRdb applying MiXCR to the 5' RACE reads. Of fewer than 2,000,000 distinct CDR3 sequences in the sample, around 35% were seen once. V gene TRBV28 combines with J gene TRBJ2-7; 14 positions agree with TRBD2. The TCR sequence derives from a woman younger than 45 in good health. Source material: blood. CDR3 bases: TGTGCCAGCAGGGGGACTAGCGGGAGCACGCAGTACTTC. It specifies CASRGTSGSTQYF.